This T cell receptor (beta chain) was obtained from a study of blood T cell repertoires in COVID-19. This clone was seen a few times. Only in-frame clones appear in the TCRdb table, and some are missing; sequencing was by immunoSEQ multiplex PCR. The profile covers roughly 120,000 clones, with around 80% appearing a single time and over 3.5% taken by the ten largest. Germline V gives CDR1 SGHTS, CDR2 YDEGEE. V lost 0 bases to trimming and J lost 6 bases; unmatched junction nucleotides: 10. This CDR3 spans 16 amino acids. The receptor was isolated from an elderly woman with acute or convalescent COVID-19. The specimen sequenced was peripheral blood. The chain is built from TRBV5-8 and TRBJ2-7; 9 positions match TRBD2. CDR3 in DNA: TGTGCCAGCAGCTTGGGCGGGGGGGGATACCTATTCGAGCAGTACTTC. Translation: CASSLGGGGYLFEQYF.